Below, 20 T cell receptor beta chains from the same sample are listed, as sequenced in a study of OX40 agonist ivuxolimab in advanced cancers. Profiling relied on immunoSEQ multiplex PCR, and the TCRdb table lists in-frame clones only, not all of them. The data show some 41,000 clones, approximately 87% seen once. The sequencing used CD4+ or CD8+ T cells sorted from blood, collected in a trial of the OX40 agonist ivuxolimab. These receptors were taken from an adult with an advanced solid tumor such as melanoma, head and neck, liver or kidney cancer.

The CDR3 loop is CASSILQGDGYTF. The CDR3 DNA is TGTGCCAGCAGCATATTACAGGGGGATGGCTACACCTTC. The chain combines TRBV5-4 with TRBJ1-2, with TRBD1 matching over 8 bases. Losses at the gene ends were 4 bases for V and 6 bases for J; bases not matched to a gene: 5. The germline CDR1 and CDR2 sequences are SGHNT and YYREEE (reference sequence). The CDR3 runs to 13 residues.

The chain uses TRBV6-1 and TRBJ2-1; tentative D call: TRBD2 (7 bases). The CDR3 runs 11 residues. The germline gives CDR1 MNHNS, CDR2 SASEGT. Trimming removed 8 bases at V and 8 bases at J, with 10 bases between. The CDR3 DNA reads TGTGCCAGCGGGAGGGGGTATGAGCAGTTCTTC. Protein product: CASGRGYEQFF.

The chain links TRBV5-8 to TRBJ1-1; weak D call: TRBD1 (6 bases). CDR1 is SGHTS, CDR2 YDEGEE, per germline. V was shortened by 4 bases and J by 2 bases, with 15 bases between the two germline ends. This CDR3 has 15 amino acids. CDR3 DNA sequence: TGTGCCAGCAGCCTACGACAGGCGGGAAACACTGAAGCTTTCTTT. It specifies CASSLRQAGNTEAFF.

The gene calls are TRBV27 and TRBJ2-7; 12 positions match TRBD1. The V gene's germline CDR1 is MNHEY and CDR2 SMNVEV (reference sequence). The CDR3 is 16 residues long. The J segment lost 1 base and the V segment lost 2 bases, leaving 3 bases of the junction unmatched. The CDR3 nucleotides are TGTGCCAGCAGTTTAGGGACAGGGGGCATTTCCTACGAGCAGTACTTC. This translates into CASSLGTGGISYEQYF.

The chain carries TRBV11-3 and TRBJ2-6; perhaps TRBD2 as D (6 bases). The CDR3 totals 14 residues. Trimming took 10 bases from V and 0 from J, leaving 10 bases between them. CDR1 is SGHNT and CDR2 is YENEEA in the germline V gene. CDR3 residues: CATRRASGANVLTF. CDR3 in DNA: TGTGCCACCAGGAGGGCCTCTGGGGCCAACGTCCTGACTTTC.

This chain joins TRBV7-2 and TRBJ2-2, with no clear D. CDR1 and CDR2 (germline): SGHTA, FQGNSA. This CDR3 is 13 amino acids long. Trimming left V 9 bases short and J 0 bases short, with 8 bases between. CDR3 sequence: CASQTANTGELFF. In nucleotides, the CDR3 is TGTGCCAGTCAAACAGCGAACACCGGGGAGCTGTTTTTT.

The chain couples TRBV29-1 to TRBJ2-5; unclear D gene. Per the germline V gene, CDR1 is SQVTM and CDR2 is ANQGSEA. The CDR3 consists of 12 residues. The V end was cut by 5 bases, the J end by 2 bases, with 9 bases between. In nucleotides, the CDR3 is TGCAGCGTTAACCAGCCTCAAGAGACCCAGTACTTC. This encodes CSVNQPQETQYF.

This sequence joins TRBV11-3 and TRBJ2-5, with D hard to call. Germline V gene data show CDR1 as SGHNT and CDR2 as YENEEA. The ends were cut back, 1 base at V and 2 bases at J, with 17 bases in the middle. The CDR3 runs to 17 residues. The CDR3 loop reads CASSLGRAETLQETQYF. The CDR3 DNA reads as TGTGCCAGCAGCTTAGGACGCGCGGAAACCCTTCAAGAGACCCAGTACTTC.

V usage is TRBV7-8 and J usage is TRBJ2-7; 7 bases map to TRBD1. The CDR3 is made up of 14 amino acids. With V trimmed by 5 bases and J by 5 bases, 9 bases remained unmatched. Germline lookup yields CDR1 SGHVS and CDR2 FQNEAQ. The CDR3 DNA follows: TGTGCCAGCAGCCAACGGACAGGCGTCAACGAGCAGTACTTC. Its protein is CASSQRTGVNEQYF. Full variable domain (missing parts from reference TRBV7-8 and TRBJ2-7): GAGVSQSPRYKVAKRGQDVALRCDPISGHVSLFWYQQALGQGPEFLTYFQNEAQLDKSGLPSDRFFAERPEGSVSTLKIQRTQQEDSAVYLCASSQRTGVNEQYFGPGTRLTVT.

This chain connects TRBV6-1 to TRBJ2-1; 9 bases fit TRBD2. The CDR3 length is 16 residues. V was pared by 1 base and J by 9 bases, with 10 bases of the junction left unmatched. CDR1 and CDR2 (germline): MNHNS, SASEGT. The CDR3 loop is CASSEEASGRSGEQFF. As DNA, the CDR3 is TGTGCCAGCAGTGAAGAAGCGAGCGGGAGGAGCGGTGAGCAGTTCTTC.

The chain couples TRBV7-2 to TRBJ2-7, with TRBD1 matching over 7 bases. Germline V gene sequence: CDR1 SGHTA, CDR2 FQGNSA. The CDR3 length is 15 residues. The trim removed 5 bases at V and 1 base at J, leaving 8 bases unmatched. The CDR3, as DNA: TGTGCCAGCAGCCCCGGAGGACAGGAATCCTACGAGCAGTACTTC. This gives the protein CASSPGGQESYEQYF.

The chain combines TRBV6-9 with TRBJ2-2; TRBD1 is a possible D gene (5 bases). Germline CDR1 and CDR2: MNHGY and SVAAGI. CDR3 length: 15 residues. V was pared by 3 bases and J by 3 bases, with 11 bases between. CDR3 DNA: TGTGCCAGCAGTTACGATGACAGTTACACCGGGGAGCTGTTTTTT. It specifies CASSYDDSYTGELFF.

The chain has TRBV4-1 and TRBJ1-2; a weak D match, TRBD1 (6 bases). The germline V gene encodes CDR1 MGHRA and CDR2 YSYEKL. The length of the CDR3 is 16 residues. Deletions cut 0 bases from V and 0 bases from J, with 11 bases between. This CDR3 reads CASSQDYRDPNYGYTF. The CDR3, as DNA: TGCGCCAGCAGCCAAGATTACAGGGACCCTAACTATGGCTACACCTTC.

J is TRBJ2-7 and V is TRBV28; 12 positions agree with TRBD2. V lost 6 bases and J lost 3; bases outside the gene matches: 6. This CDR3 has 15 residues. Germline CDR1 MDHEN, CDR2 SYDVKM. The CDR3 sequence: CASRLLAGGRYEQYF. CDR3 nucleotides: TGTGCCAGCAGGCTACTAGCGGGAGGCCGCTACGAGCAGTACTTC.

The chain recombines TRBV28 with TRBJ1-2, with 9 bases matching TRBD1. V shed 7 bases and J 8 bases; nucleotides not matched to a gene: 2. The CDR3 loop spans 11 amino acids. CDR1 and CDR2 (germline): MDHEN, SYDVKM. CDR3 nucleotides: TGTGCCAGCAACAGGGGGCTGGGCTACACCTTC. This translates into CASNRGLGYTF.

The chain carries TRBV5-8 and TRBJ1-1, with a tentative D call TRBD1 (5 bases). Germline V gene sequence: CDR1 SGHTS, CDR2 YDEGEE. Trimming removed 0 bases at V and 0 bases at J, with 15 bases between. The CDR3 extends over 17 amino acids. CDR3 protein: CASSLAKGTGVNTEAFF. The CDR3 bases are TGTGCCAGCAGCTTGGCCAAGGGGACTGGGGTGAACACTGAAGCTTTCTTT.

This clone was recorded once. V and J are TRBV18 and TRBJ2-2; 11 nucleotides align to TRBD1. The CDR3 runs 17 residues. Germline assignment: CDR1 KGHSH and CDR2 LQKENI. The V gene end was trimmed by 4 bases and the J gene end by 6 bases; junction bases not matched to a gene: 10. The CDR3 reads CASSRLSGTGGSGELFF. CDR3 nucleotide sequence: TGTGCCAGCTCACGACTATCCGGGACAGGGGGTTCCGGGGAGCTGTTTTTT.

The rearrangement joins TRBV28 to TRBJ1-4; D gene unclear. Germline V gene data show CDR1 as MDHEN and CDR2 as SYDVKM. V dropped 7 bases and J dropped 4 bases, with 16 bases sitting between them. This CDR3 has 15 residues. This CDR3 reads CASTLGGLRNEKLFF. Written as DNA, the CDR3 is TGTGCCAGCACCCTCGGAGGACTCCGTAATGAAAAACTGTTTTTT.

The chain's CDR3 is CASSLERARGGPYEQYF. The CDR3 DNA reads as TGTGCCAGCAGCTTAGAACGTGCACGCGGGGGTCCCTACGAGCAGTACTTC. This chain links TRBV7-8 with TRBJ2-7, with 7 nucleotides matching TRBD2. The CDR3 has 17 residues. Germline V lookup: CDR1 SGHVS, CDR2 FQNEAQ. J lost 2 bases, V lost 1 base, and 11 bases had no gene match.

The V call is TRBV7-8, the J call TRBJ1-2; the match to TRBD1 covers 9 bases. CDR1 and CDR2 from the germline V gene are SGHVS and FQNEAQ. V lost 5 bases to trimming and J lost 5 bases; unmatched junction nucleotides: 9. The CDR3 totals 15 residues. CDR3 sequence (DNA): TGTGCCAGCAGCCTAATTTCAGGGACAGGGTATGGCTACACCTTC. Translation gives CASSLISGTGYGYTF.